The text below deals with one T cell receptor beta chain. Its target is unknown. This CDR3 has 15 amino acids. Between the trimmed V and J ends, which lost 1 base and 7 bases, there was a span of 14 bases. Germline V gene sequence: CDR1 LNHDA, CDR2 SQIVND (reference sequence). The data stem from a study of OX40 agonist ivuxolimab in advanced cancers. Study results and caveats: Patients with a partial response at 0.1-3.0 mg/kg had among the lowest clonal expansion. Relative to CD4+, CD8+ T cells held more expanded clones on average.

Repertoires were generated with immunoSEQ multiplex PCR, while TCRdb's copy carries only in-frame clones and drops some. The table includes some 31,000 clones, approximately 80% detected once. The chain links TRBV19 to TRBJ1-5; D is unresolved. This receptor was taken from an adult with an advanced solid tumor such as melanoma, head and neck, liver or kidney cancer. This specimen was CD4+ or CD8+ T cells sorted from blood, taken in a trial of the OX40 agonist ivuxolimab. The CDR3 is CASSIAAEGGQPQHF. The CDR3 region has the DNA TGTGCCAGTAGTATAGCTGCGGAGGGCGGACAGCCCCAGCATTTT.